The clone carrying this T cell receptor beta chain showed up many times. This specimen comes from a study of CD8+CD57+ T cells in acquired aplastic anemia. Genomic DNA provided the template from which TCR beta VDJ and CDR3 profiles were obtained. TCRdb re-derived calls from the reads in MiXCR, one entry per CDR3 protein. The data show about 160,000 distinct CDR3 sequences, around half seen once. With 1 base clipped from V and 5 bases from J, the junction kept 5 bases outside the gene matches. Germline CDR1 reads MGHRA; CDR2 reads YSYEKL. This CDR3 comprises 15 residues. CD8+CD57+ cell expansion, shown by flow cytometry, had occurred in the patients selected for sequencing.

Source material: sorted CD4+, CD8+, or CD8+CD57+ T cells (not recorded which) from PBMCs. The TCR was taken from a human donor with aplastic anemia. The chain joins TRBV4-1 to TRBJ2-5, with TRBD1 matching 9 bases. This CDR3 is CASSQGQGGRETQYF. CDR3 bases: TGCGCCAGCAGCCAAGGACAGGGGGGGAGGGAGACCCAGTACTTC.